Listed below are T cell receptor beta chains from one sample, sequenced in a study of identical twins. TCRdb fed the 5' RACE reads into MiXCR, producing one record per CDR3 protein. Of approximately 280,000 distinct CDR3 sequences detected, about 8% appear once; the ten largest clones hold less than 2.5%. These data were likewise used in another study, on yellow fever vaccine responses in identical twins.

Sequencing was performed on memory (CD45RO+) T cells sorted from blood. Source of these receptors: a woman between 18 and 30 years old in good health. Both conserved end residues are part of each CDR3. The order of the fields is V gene, J gene, clone size, D gene, CDR3 protein, CDR3 DNA. A D gene is named only where the DNA matches it firmly. Rows may omit the clone size; those that give it use once, few, many or a size class.

>TRBV6-1|TRBJ2-6|NA|TRBD1
CASTPTGGAGANVLTF
TGTGCCAGCACCCCTACAGGGGGCGCTGGGGCCAACGTCCTGACTTTC
>TRBV7-8|TRBJ2-3|many|NA
CASSLRPTDTQYF
TGTGCCAGCAGCTTAAGACCCACAGATACGCAGTATTTT
>TRBV7-2|TRBJ1-6|NA|NA
CASSLAGPYNSPLHF
TGTGCCAGCAGCTTAGCAGGCCCCTATAATTCACCCCTCCACTTT
>TRBV28|TRBJ1-1|many|NA
CASSFMGGLNTEAFF
TGTGCCAGCAGTTTTATGGGGGGATTGAACACTGAAGCTTTCTTT
>TRBV10-3|TRBJ2-1|NA|TRBD1
CAISEGTDNEQFF
TGTGCCATCAGTGAGGGGACAGACAATGAGCAGTTCTTC
>TRBV12-3/TRBV12-4|TRBJ2-1|many|TRBD2
CASSKTSGPDNEQFF
TGTGCCAGCAGCAAGACTAGCGGGCCGGATAATGAGCAGTTCTTC
>TRBV12-3/TRBV12-4|TRBJ2-5|many|NA
CASSPRASQSETQYF
TGTGCCAGCAGTCCCCGGGCGAGCCAATCGGAGACCCAGTACTTC
>TRBV6-5|TRBJ1-6|few|TRBD1
CASSLEQGAAAPLHF
TGTGCCAGCAGTTTGGAACAGGGGGCAGCGGCACCCCTCCACTTT
>TRBV18|TRBJ2-5|few|TRBD1
CASSPRDRRQETQYF
TGTGCCAGCTCACCACGGGACAGGCGCCAAGAGACCCAGTACTTC
>TRBV5-1|TRBJ2-4|NA|TRBD1
CASSPGGTANKNIQYF
TGCGCCAGCAGCCCAGGGGGTACAGCAAACAAAAACATTCAGTACTTC
>TRBV29-1|TRBJ2-7|few|NA
CSVQLQGLSYEQYF
TGCAGCGTTCAGTTACAGGGTCTATCCTACGAGCAGTACTTC
>TRBV9|TRBJ2-3|NA|NA
CASSATRQLSTDTQYF
TGTGCCAGCAGCGCAACCCGACAGCTAAGCACAGATACGCAGTATTTT
>TRBV7-2|TRBJ2-5|NA|NA
CASSLLRGGETQYF
TGTGCCAGCAGCCTTTTACGTGGAGGCGAGACCCAGTACTTC
>TRBV12-3/TRBV12-4|TRBJ1-5|many|TRBD1
CASRKGQLSNQPQHF
TGTGCCAGCAGAAAGGGACAGCTAAGCAATCAGCCCCAGCATTTT
>TRBV13|TRBJ2-1|few|TRBD2
CASSSTSGRALSYNEQFF
TGTGCCAGCAGCTCGACTAGCGGGAGGGCCCTCTCCTACAATGAGCAGTTCTTC
>TRBV21-1|TRBJ2-1|NA|NA
CASSKGDSEVPPRGNEQFF
TGTGCCAGCAGCAAAGGGGACAGTGAAGTACCTCCTAGGGGAAATGAGCAGTTCTTC
>TRBV3-1|TRBJ1-1|few|TRBD1
CASGTGVTEAFF
TGTGCCAGCGGGACAGGGGTCACTGAAGCTTTCTTT
>TRBV4-1|TRBJ1-2|few|NA
CASSQESRDRLRGYTF
TGCGCCAGCAGCCAGGAATCCAGGGACCGATTACGAGGCTACACCTTC